This record looks at one TCR beta chain sequence and its context. Its antigen is not known. The data were obtained in a study of shared clonotypes between healthy human individuals. Study-wide results and limits: When naive CD4 clonotypes were compared across several donors, around 5% were shared.

Generated by immunoSEQ multiplex PCR, the TCRdb table keeps only in-frame clones and is missing some. The data contain millions of clones, approximately 92% of them singletons. The receptor was derived from a man between 18 and 35 years old in good health. Sequenced sample: naive CD4+ T cells sorted from blood. The subset: CD45RA+ positively selected.

The CDR3 reads CASSLAGFEQYF. Written as DNA, the CDR3 is TGTGCCAGCAGTTTAGCAGGGTTCGAGCAGTACTTC. The chain has TRBV28 and TRBJ2-7, with a weak D call TRBD1 (5 bases). Germline V gives CDR1 MDHEN, CDR2 SYDVKM. Trimming removed 2 bases from V and 6 bases from J, with 8 bases in between. The length of the CDR3 is 12 residues.